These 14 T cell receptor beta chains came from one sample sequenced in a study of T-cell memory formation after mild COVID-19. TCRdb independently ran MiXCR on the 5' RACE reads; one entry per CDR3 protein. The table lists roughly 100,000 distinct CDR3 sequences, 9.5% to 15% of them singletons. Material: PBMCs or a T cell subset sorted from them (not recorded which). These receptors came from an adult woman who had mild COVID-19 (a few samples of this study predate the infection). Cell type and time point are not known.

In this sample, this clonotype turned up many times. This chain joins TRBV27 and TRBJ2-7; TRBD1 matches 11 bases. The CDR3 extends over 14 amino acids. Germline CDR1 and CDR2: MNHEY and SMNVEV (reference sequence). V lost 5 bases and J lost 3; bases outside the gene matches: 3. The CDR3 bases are TGTGCCAGCAGTCCGGGACAGGGGGTCTACGAGCAGTACTTC. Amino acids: CASSPGQGVYEQYF.

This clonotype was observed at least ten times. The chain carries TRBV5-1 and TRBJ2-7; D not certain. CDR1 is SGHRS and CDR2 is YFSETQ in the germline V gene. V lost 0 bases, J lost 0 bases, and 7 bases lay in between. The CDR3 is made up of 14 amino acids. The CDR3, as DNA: TGCGCCAGCAGCTTGGACGGATACTCCTACGAGCAGTACTTC. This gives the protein CASSLDGYSYEQYF.

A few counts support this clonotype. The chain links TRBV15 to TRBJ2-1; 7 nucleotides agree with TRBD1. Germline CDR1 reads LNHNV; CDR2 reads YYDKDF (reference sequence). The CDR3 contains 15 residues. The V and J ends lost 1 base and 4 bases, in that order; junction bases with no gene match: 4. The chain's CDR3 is CATSRARTGYNEQFF. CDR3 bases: TGTGCCACCAGCAGAGCAAGGACAGGTTACAATGAGCAGTTCTTC.

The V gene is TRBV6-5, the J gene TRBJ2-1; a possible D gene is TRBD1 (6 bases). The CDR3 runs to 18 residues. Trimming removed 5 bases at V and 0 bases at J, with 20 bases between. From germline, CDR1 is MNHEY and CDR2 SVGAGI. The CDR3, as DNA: TGTGCCAGCAGTCGACAGACAGGATGGATAAGCTCCTACAATGAGCAGTTCTTC. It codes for CASSRQTGWISSYNEQFF.

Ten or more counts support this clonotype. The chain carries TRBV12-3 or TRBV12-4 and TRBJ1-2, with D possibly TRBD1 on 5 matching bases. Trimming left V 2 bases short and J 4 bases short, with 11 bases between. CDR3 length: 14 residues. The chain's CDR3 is CASSLYRDRYGYTF. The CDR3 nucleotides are TGTGCCAGCAGTTTATACCGGGACCGCTATGGCTACACCTTC.

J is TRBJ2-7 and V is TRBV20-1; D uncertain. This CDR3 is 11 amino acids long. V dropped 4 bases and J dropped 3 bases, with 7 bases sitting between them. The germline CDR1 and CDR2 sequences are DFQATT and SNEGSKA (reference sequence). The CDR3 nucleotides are TGCAGTGCTACTCGAGTCTACGAGCAGTACTTC. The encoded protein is CSATRVYEQYF.

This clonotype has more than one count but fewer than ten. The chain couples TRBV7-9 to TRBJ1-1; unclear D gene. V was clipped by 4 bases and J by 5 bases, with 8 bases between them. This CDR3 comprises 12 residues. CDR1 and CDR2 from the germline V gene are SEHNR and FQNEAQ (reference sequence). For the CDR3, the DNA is TGTGCCAGCAGCTCCCTAGGGACTGAAGCTTTCTTT. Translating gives CASSSLGTEAFF.

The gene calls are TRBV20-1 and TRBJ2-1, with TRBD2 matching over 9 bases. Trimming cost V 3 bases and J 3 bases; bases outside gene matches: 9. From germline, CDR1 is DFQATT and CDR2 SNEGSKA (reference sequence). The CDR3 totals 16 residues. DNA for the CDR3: TGCAGTGCTAGGGTCTTAGCGGGAGCCCTCTACAATGAGCAGTTCTTC. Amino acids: CSARVLAGALYNEQFF.

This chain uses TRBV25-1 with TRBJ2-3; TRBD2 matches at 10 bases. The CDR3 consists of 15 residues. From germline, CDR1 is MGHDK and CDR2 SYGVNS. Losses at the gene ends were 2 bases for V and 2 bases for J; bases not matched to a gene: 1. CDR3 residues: CASSELAGATDTQYF. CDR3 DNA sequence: TGTGCCAGCAGTGAACTAGCGGGAGCCACAGATACGCAGTATTTT.

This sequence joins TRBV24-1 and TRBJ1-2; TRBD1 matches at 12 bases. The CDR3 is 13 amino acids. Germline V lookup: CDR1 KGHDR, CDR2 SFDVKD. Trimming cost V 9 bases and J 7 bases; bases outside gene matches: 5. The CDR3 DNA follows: TGTGCCACCTTCGGGACAGGGGGCGCTGGCTACACCTTC. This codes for CATFGTGGAGYTF.

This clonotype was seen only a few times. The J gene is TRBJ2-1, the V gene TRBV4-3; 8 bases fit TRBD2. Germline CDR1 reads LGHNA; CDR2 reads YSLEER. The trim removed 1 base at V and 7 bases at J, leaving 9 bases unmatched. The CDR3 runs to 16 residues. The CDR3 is CASSQVKGLELNEQFF. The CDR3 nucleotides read TGCGCCAGCAGCCAAGTAAAGGGACTAGAACTAAATGAGCAGTTCTTC.

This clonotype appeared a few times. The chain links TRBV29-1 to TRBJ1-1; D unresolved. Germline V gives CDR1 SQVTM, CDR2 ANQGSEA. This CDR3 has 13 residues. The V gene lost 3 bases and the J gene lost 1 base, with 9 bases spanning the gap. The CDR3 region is CSVEGKTNTEAFF. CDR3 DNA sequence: TGCAGCGTTGAGGGGAAGACGAACACTGAAGCTTTCTTT. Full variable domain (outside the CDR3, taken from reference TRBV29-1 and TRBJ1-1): SAVISQKPSRDICQRGTSLTIQCQVDSQVTMMFWYRQQPGQSLTLIATANQGSEATYESGFVIDKFPISRPNLTFSTLTVSNMSPEDSSIYLCSVEGKTNTEAFFGQGTRLTVV.

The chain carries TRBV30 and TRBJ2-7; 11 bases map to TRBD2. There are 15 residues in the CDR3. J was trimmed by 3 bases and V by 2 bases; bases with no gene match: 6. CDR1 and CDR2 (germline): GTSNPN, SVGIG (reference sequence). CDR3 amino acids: CAWSPTSGTYYEQYF. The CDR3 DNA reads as TGTGCCTGGAGTCCGACTAGCGGGACCTACTACGAGCAGTACTTC. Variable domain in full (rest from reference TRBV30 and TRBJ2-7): SQTIHQWPATLVQPVGSPLSLECTVEGTSNPNLYWYRQAAGRGLQLLFYSVGIGQISSEVPQNLSASRPQDRQFILSSKKLLLSDSGFYLCAWSPTSGTYYEQYFGPGTRLTVT.

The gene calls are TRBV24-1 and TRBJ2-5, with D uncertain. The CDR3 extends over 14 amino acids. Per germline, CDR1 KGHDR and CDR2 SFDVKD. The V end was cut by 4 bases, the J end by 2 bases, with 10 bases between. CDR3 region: CATSDPLRQETQYF. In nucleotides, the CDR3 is TGTGCCACCAGTGACCCTCTTCGACAAGAGACCCAGTACTTC.